This TCR beta chain was sequenced in a study of beta chain features in type 1 diabetes. Isolated RNA was reverse transcribed in full, so expressed TCRB transcripts were sequenced. Libraries were prepared by immunoSEQ multiplex PCR; TCRdb keeps only in-frame clonotypes and omits some of them. Altogether over 200,000 clones are present, approximately 11% being singletons, with the ten largest covering 0.017%. There are 15 residues in the CDR3. J gave up 5 bases and V 3 bases, and 11 bases lay outside the gene matches. Germline CDR1 SGHDT, CDR2 YYEEEE. General observations from the study: VDJ junctions from patients with type 1 diabetes contained fewer insertions and more deletions. When Type 1 diabetes patients were examined, their TCRB CDR3s proved moderately but significantly shorter in all four CD4+ subsets.

One heparinised blood draw, averaging roughly 110 mL, came from each donor. Comment on this clone: The antigen is unknown.

The gene calls are TRBV5-6 and TRBJ2-7; TRBD1 agrees at 7 bases. The origin of this receptor is a man under 40 with type 1 diabetes. Sequenced material: naive CD4+ T cells from blood. CDR3 coding DNA: TGTGCCAGCAGCTCGCCGGGACAGTCAATCCACGAGCAGTACTTC. Protein product: CASSSPGQSIHEQYF.